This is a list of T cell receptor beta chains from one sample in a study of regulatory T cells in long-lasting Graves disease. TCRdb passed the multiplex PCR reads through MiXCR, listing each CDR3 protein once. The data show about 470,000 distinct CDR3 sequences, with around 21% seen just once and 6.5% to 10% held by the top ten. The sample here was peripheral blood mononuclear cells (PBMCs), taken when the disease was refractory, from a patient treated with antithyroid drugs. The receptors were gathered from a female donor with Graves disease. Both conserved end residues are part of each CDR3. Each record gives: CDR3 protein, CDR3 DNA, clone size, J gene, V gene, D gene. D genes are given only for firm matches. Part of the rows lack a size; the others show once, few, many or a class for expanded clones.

CDR3aa: CAWISSGFPYEQYF
CDR3nt: TGTGCCTGGATCAGTAGCGGGTTCCCCTACGAGCAGTACTTC
abundance: NA
j_gene: TRBJ2-7
v_gene: TRBV30
d_gene: TRBD2

CDR3aa: CSVEDLSGRAETQYF
CDR3nt: TGCAGCGTTGAAGATCTAAGCGGGAGGGCGGAGACCCAGTACTTC
abundance: many
j_gene: TRBJ2-5
v_gene: TRBV29-1
d_gene: TRBD2

CDR3aa: CASSPSTTALAEAFF
CDR3nt: TGTGCCAGTAGTCCTTCGACAACCGCGCTGGCTGAAGCTTTCTTT
abundance: many
j_gene: TRBJ1-1
v_gene: TRBV19
d_gene: NA

CDR3aa: CASSPRSPGTGVVTGNTIYF
CDR3nt: TGTGCCAGCTCACCACGTTCCCCGGGGACAGGCGTTGTCACTGGAAACACCATATATTTT
abundance: NA
j_gene: TRBJ1-3
v_gene: TRBV18
d_gene: TRBD1

CDR3aa: CASSGRTASYEQYF
CDR3nt: TGCGCCAGCAGCGGAAGGACAGCTTCCTACGAGCAGTACTTC
abundance: NA
j_gene: TRBJ2-7
v_gene: TRBV5-1
d_gene: NA

CDR3aa: CASSLFIGGKRNQPQHF
CDR3nt: TGTGCCAGCAGTTTATTTATCGGGGGCAAGCGCAATCAGCCCCAGCATTTT
abundance: many
j_gene: TRBJ1-5
v_gene: TRBV12-3/TRBV12-4
d_gene: NA

CDR3aa: CASSLGLAVHNEQFF
CDR3nt: TGCGCCAGCAGCTTAGGACTAGCGGTGCACAATGAGCAGTTCTTC
abundance: NA
j_gene: TRBJ2-1
v_gene: TRBV5-1
d_gene: TRBD2

CDR3aa: CASSAQTSGFYEQYF
CDR3nt: TGTGCCAGTAGTGCCCAAACTAGCGGGTTTTACGAGCAGTACTTC
abundance: NA
j_gene: TRBJ2-7
v_gene: TRBV19
d_gene: TRBD2

CDR3aa: CSARSPFDPGLDGLFF
CDR3nt: TGCAGTGCTAGAAGCCCCTTTGATCCCGGACTAGATGGGCTGTTTTTT
abundance: few
j_gene: TRBJ2-2
v_gene: TRBV20-1
d_gene: TRBD2

CDR3aa: CASSLAGSLHEDDEKLFF
CDR3nt: TGTGCCAGCAGCTTGGCCGGGAGCTTACATGAGGACGATGAAAAACTGTTTTTT
abundance: NA
j_gene: TRBJ1-4
v_gene: TRBV7-9
d_gene: NA

CDR3aa: CASLNRPDRGPEQYF
CDR3nt: TGTGCCAGCTTAAATCGCCCGGACAGGGGGCCCGAGCAGTACTTC
abundance: NA
j_gene: TRBJ2-7
v_gene: TRBV18
d_gene: TRBD1

CDR3aa: CASSPEWSDEQYF
CDR3nt: TGCGCCAGCAGTCCCGAGTGGAGCGACGAGCAGTACTTC
abundance: many
j_gene: TRBJ2-7
v_gene: TRBV5-1
d_gene: NA

CDR3aa: CASSLEGTGDEQYF
CDR3nt: TGTGCCAGCAGCTTAGAAGGGACAGGGGACGAGCAGTACTTC
abundance: many
j_gene: TRBJ2-7
v_gene: TRBV11-2
d_gene: TRBD1

CDR3aa: CASSYNEAGTEAFF
CDR3nt: TGTGCCAGCAGTTACAATGAGGCGGGCACTGAAGCTTTCTTT
abundance: NA
j_gene: TRBJ1-1
v_gene: TRBV6-5
d_gene: NA

CDR3aa: CASSPRQGNNSPLHF
CDR3nt: TGTGCCAGCAGCCCCCGACAGGGTAATAATTCACCCCTCCACTTT
abundance: few
j_gene: TRBJ1-6
v_gene: TRBV7-2
d_gene: TRBD1

CDR3aa: CSVSVAGYYNEQFF
CDR3nt: TGCAGCGTTTCAGTTGCGGGGTACTACAATGAGCAGTTCTTC
abundance: NA
j_gene: TRBJ2-1
v_gene: TRBV29-1
d_gene: NA

CDR3aa: CASSPPGTGKGYTF
CDR3nt: TGTGCCAGCAGTCCTCCCGGGACAGGGAAGGGCTACACCTTC
abundance: NA
j_gene: TRBJ1-2
v_gene: TRBV28
d_gene: TRBD1

CDR3aa: CSARVDDRNEAFF
CDR3nt: TGCAGTGCTAGAGTGGACGACAGGAATGAAGCTTTCTTT
abundance: many
j_gene: TRBJ1-1
v_gene: TRBV20-1
d_gene: NA

CDR3aa: CASRHSGEKLFF
CDR3nt: TGTGCCAGCAGACATTCCGGCGAAAAACTGTTTTTT
abundance: many
j_gene: TRBJ1-4
v_gene: TRBV6-1
d_gene: NA

CDR3aa: CASSEARGGDNQPQHF
CDR3nt: TGTGCCAGCAGTGAAGCGCGGGGGGGGGACAATCAGCCCCAGCATTTT
abundance: many
j_gene: TRBJ1-5
v_gene: TRBV2
d_gene: NA

CDR3aa: CASSQQGTGIAGELFF
CDR3nt: TGCGCCAGCAGCCAACAAGGGACAGGGATAGCCGGGGAGCTGTTTTTT
abundance: NA
j_gene: TRBJ2-2
v_gene: TRBV5-1
d_gene: TRBD1

CDR3aa: CASSQRQGYQPQHF
CDR3nt: TGTGCCAGCAGCCAGAGACAGGGATATCAGCCCCAGCATTTT
abundance: many
j_gene: TRBJ1-5
v_gene: TRBV4-1
d_gene: TRBD1

CDR3aa: CASSLTGAYGYTF
CDR3nt: TGTGCCAGCAGCCTCACTGGGGCTTATGGCTACACCTTC
abundance: many
j_gene: TRBJ1-2
v_gene: TRBV7-3
d_gene: NA

CDR3aa: CASNTGAGANVLTF
CDR3nt: TGTGCCAGTAACACAGGGGCTGGGGCCAACGTCCTGACTTTC
abundance: NA
j_gene: TRBJ2-6
v_gene: TRBV19
d_gene: TRBD1

CDR3aa: CASWLASGRAVEQFF
CDR3nt: TGTGCCAGCTGGCTGGCCAGCGGGAGGGCTGTTGAGCAGTTCTTC
abundance: few
j_gene: TRBJ2-1
v_gene: TRBV2
d_gene: TRBD2

CDR3aa: CASSSGLARPGELFF
CDR3nt: TGTGCCAGCAGTTCCGGACTAGCCCGACCCGGGGAGCTGTTTTTT
abundance: NA
j_gene: TRBJ2-2
v_gene: TRBV27
d_gene: TRBD2

CDR3aa: CASSDSNNEQFF
CDR3nt: TGTGCCAGCAGTGACTCGAACAATGAGCAGTTCTTC
abundance: NA
j_gene: TRBJ2-1
v_gene: TRBV6-2/TRBV6-3
d_gene: NA

CDR3aa: CASSIVRGAGELFF
CDR3nt: TGTGCCAGTAGTATAGTGCGGGGGGCCGGGGAGCTGTTTTTT
abundance: NA
j_gene: TRBJ2-2
v_gene: TRBV19
d_gene: TRBD2

CDR3aa: CASSYVSSGRPGELFF
CDR3nt: TGTGCCAGCAGTTATGTGTCTAGCGGGAGACCCGGGGAGCTGTTTTTT
abundance: few
j_gene: TRBJ2-2
v_gene: TRBV6-2/TRBV6-3
d_gene: TRBD2

CDR3aa: CASSSDLYQETQYF
CDR3nt: TGTGCCAGCAGTTCGGACTTGTACCAAGAGACCCAGTACTTC
abundance: many
j_gene: TRBJ2-5
v_gene: TRBV12-3/TRBV12-4
d_gene: NA

CDR3aa: CASSIVGGHGNQPQHF
CDR3nt: TGTGCCAGTAGTATAGTGGGAGGACATGGCAATCAGCCCCAGCATTTT
abundance: NA
j_gene: TRBJ1-5
v_gene: TRBV19
d_gene: NA

CDR3aa: CASSLVDREEQYF
CDR3nt: TGTGCCAGCAGTCTAGTAGACAGAGAAGAGCAGTACTTC
abundance: many
j_gene: TRBJ2-7
v_gene: TRBV12-3/TRBV12-4
d_gene: NA

CDR3aa: CAWSVPLEKMTGMDTEAFF
CDR3nt: TGTGCCTGGAGTGTACCACTGGAAAAAATGACAGGGATGGACACTGAAGCTTTCTTT
abundance: NA
j_gene: TRBJ1-1
v_gene: TRBV30
d_gene: TRBD1

CDR3aa: CASSETVRSYEQYF
CDR3nt: TGTGCCAGCAGTGAAACGGTCAGGTCCTACGAGCAGTACTTC
abundance: NA
j_gene: TRBJ2-7
v_gene: TRBV6-1
d_gene: NA

CDR3aa: CATRDRDGDQETQYF
CDR3nt: TGTGCCACCCGTGACCGGGACGGTGACCAAGAGACCCAGTACTTC
abundance: many
j_gene: TRBJ2-5
v_gene: TRBV28
d_gene: NA

CDR3aa: CASSLKGFGTEAFF
CDR3nt: TGTGCCAGCAGTTTGAAGGGCTTCGGCACTGAAGCTTTCTTT
abundance: many
j_gene: TRBJ1-1
v_gene: TRBV12-3/TRBV12-4
d_gene: NA

CDR3aa: CASSLAPRTGPISYTF
CDR3nt: TGTGCCAGCAGCTTAGCTCCTCGGACAGGACCGATAAGCTACACCTTC
abundance: many
j_gene: TRBJ1-2
v_gene: TRBV7-2
d_gene: TRBD1

CDR3aa: CASSFRVLAKNIQYF
CDR3nt: TGTGCCAGCAGTTTCCGGGTCTTAGCCAAAAACATTCAGTACTTC
abundance: many
j_gene: TRBJ2-4
v_gene: TRBV12-3/TRBV12-4
d_gene: NA

CDR3aa: CSTSLGYNEQFF
CDR3nt: TGCAGTACTAGTCTCGGCTACAATGAGCAGTTCTTC
abundance: NA
j_gene: TRBJ2-1
v_gene: TRBV20-1
d_gene: NA

CDR3aa: CASSTQRTSGVRELFF
CDR3nt: TGTGCCAGCAGTACGCAGCGGACTAGCGGAGTCCGGGAGCTGTTTTTT
abundance: few
j_gene: TRBJ2-2
v_gene: TRBV28
d_gene: TRBD2

CDR3aa: CASSPDPSPRNEKLFF
CDR3nt: TGTGCCAGCAGTCCCGACCCCTCACCGCGTAATGAAAAACTGTTTTTT
abundance: many
j_gene: TRBJ1-4
v_gene: TRBV28
d_gene: NA

CDR3aa: CASSGLRPTSEAFF
CDR3nt: TGTGCCAGCTCTGGGCTGCGGCCAACTTCTGAAGCTTTCTTT
abundance: many
j_gene: TRBJ1-1
v_gene: TRBV2
d_gene: NA

CDR3aa: CASSSSLNRAGGTEAFF
CDR3nt: TGTGCCAGCAGCTCCTCTCTTAACAGGGCCGGGGGCACTGAAGCTTTCTTT
abundance: once
j_gene: TRBJ1-1
v_gene: TRBV13
d_gene: NA

CDR3aa: CASRPAAGETYF
CDR3nt: TGTGCCAGCAGGCCTGCAGCGGGAGAGACGTACTTC
abundance: many
j_gene: TRBJ2-7
v_gene: TRBV28
d_gene: TRBD2

CDR3aa: CSAASSYGYTF
CDR3nt: TGCAGCGCGGCTTCCTCCTATGGCTACACCTTC
abundance: many
j_gene: TRBJ1-2
v_gene: TRBV29-1
d_gene: NA

CDR3aa: CASSLYLGGLAEAFF
CDR3nt: TGTGCCAGCAGCTTATATCTGGGGGGGCTGGCTGAAGCTTTCTTT
abundance: NA
j_gene: TRBJ1-1
v_gene: TRBV11-2
d_gene: NA

CDR3aa: CASSSIGQEFAGELFF
CDR3nt: TGTGCCAGCAGCTCAATCGGACAGGAGTTTGCCGGGGAGCTGTTTTTT
abundance: few
j_gene: TRBJ2-2
v_gene: TRBV7-3
d_gene: TRBD1

CDR3aa: CASKGLYEQYF
CDR3nt: TGTGCCAGCAAAGGTTTGTACGAGCAGTACTTC
abundance: few
j_gene: TRBJ2-7
v_gene: TRBV28
d_gene: NA

CDR3aa: CASRAGPYEQYF
CDR3nt: TGTGCCAGCAGGGCAGGGCCCTACGAGCAGTACTTC
abundance: many
j_gene: TRBJ2-7
v_gene: TRBV28
d_gene: NA

CDR3aa: CASSRLPGTLYGYTF
CDR3nt: TGCGCCAGCAGCCGGCTACCCGGGACTCTTTATGGCTACACCTTC
abundance: NA
j_gene: TRBJ1-2
v_gene: TRBV4-1
d_gene: NA